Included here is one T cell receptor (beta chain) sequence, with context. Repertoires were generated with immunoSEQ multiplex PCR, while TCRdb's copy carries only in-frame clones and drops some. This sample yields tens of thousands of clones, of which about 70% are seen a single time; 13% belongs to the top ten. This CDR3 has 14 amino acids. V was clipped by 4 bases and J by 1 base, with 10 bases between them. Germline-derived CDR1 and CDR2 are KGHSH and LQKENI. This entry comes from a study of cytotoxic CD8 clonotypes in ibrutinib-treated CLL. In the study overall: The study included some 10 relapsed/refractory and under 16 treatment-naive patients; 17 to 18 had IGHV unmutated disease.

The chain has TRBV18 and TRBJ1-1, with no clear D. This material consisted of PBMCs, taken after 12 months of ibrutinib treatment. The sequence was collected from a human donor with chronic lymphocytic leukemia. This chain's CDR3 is CASSRDAANTEAFF. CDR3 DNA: TGTGCCAGCTCACGAGATGCAGCGAACACTGAAGCTTTCTTT.